The rows below give T cell receptor beta chains drawn from one sample of a study of cytomegalovirus exposure and HLA in healthy donors. Assay: immunoSEQ multiplex PCR; the TCRdb copy retains only in-frame clones and omits some. The sample lists about 190,000 clones, around 77% occurring once. Sequenced: PBMCs. All receptors come from a woman younger than 30 in good health and CMV-seronegative. The CDR3 runs from the conserved cysteine through the conserved F or W. D genes are given only for firm matches. Expanded clones get a size class; other rows say once, few or many, or leave the size out.

J | V | D | size | CDR3 | DNA
TRBJ2-3 | TRBV4-1 | TRBD1 | - | CASSLNRGRTTDTQYF | TGCGCCAGCAGCCTAAACAGGGGGCGGACCACAGATACGCAGTATTTT
TRBJ2-7 | TRBV11-2 | - | few | CASSHGSAYEQYF | TGTGCCAGCAGTCACGGCAGCGCCTACGAGCAGTACTTC
TRBJ2-7 | TRBV30 | - | - | CAWSVLGVRGDSYEQYF | TGTGCCTGGAGTGTACTAGGGGTCAGGGGAGACTCCTACGAGCAGTACTTC
TRBJ1-1 | TRBV6-4 | TRBD1 | - | CASSASGTGGVAFF | TGTGCCAGCAGTGCCTCCGGGACAGGGGGCGTAGCTTTCTTT
TRBJ2-7 | TRBV14 | - | once | CASSPYIGEPTYEQYF | TGTGCCAGCAGCCCCTACATCGGGGAGCCAACCTACGAGCAGTACTTC
TRBJ2-6 | TRBV7-9 | TRBD1 | - | CASSARDRLTPSGANVLTF | TGTGCCAGCAGCGCGCGGGACAGGTTGACTCCCTCTGGGGCCAACGTCCTGACTTTC
TRBJ2-3 | TRBV6-1 | TRBD2 | few | CASSEPGLAGGDTQYF | TGTGCCAGCAGTGAACCGGGACTAGCGGGAGGTGATACGCAGTATTTT
TRBJ2-1 | TRBV6-1 | - | - | CASKRLVYNEQFF | TGTGCCAGCAAGAGGCTAGTCTACAATGAGCAGTTCTTC
TRBJ1-2 | TRBV6-1 | TRBD1 | - | CASSGDRASGYTF | TGTGCCAGCAGTGGTGACAGGGCGAGCGGCTACACCTTC
TRBJ2-2 | TRBV9 | TRBD2 | - | CASSPRGGVGAGELFF | TGTGCCAGCAGCCCCCGGGGGGGCGTGGGAGCCGGGGAGCTGTTTTTT
TRBJ1-4 | TRBV25-1 | - | - | CASSEWGRGNEKLFF | TGTGCCAGCAGTGAGTGGGGGAGGGGTAATGAAAAACTGTTTTTT
TRBJ1-4 | TRBV28 | - | - | CASSFGGATNEKLFF | TGTGCCAGCAGTTTTGGGGGGGCAACTAATGAAAAACTGTTTTTT
TRBJ2-5 | TRBV18 | TRBD1 | - | CASSPMTGGLETQYF | TGTGCCAGCTCACCAATGACAGGGGGCCTGGAGACCCAGTACTTC
TRBJ1-1 | TRBV14 | - | - | CASSQAIKGDAFF | TGTGCCAGCAGCCAAGCAATAAAGGGAGACGCTTTCTTT
TRBJ2-5 | TRBV13 | TRBD2 | - | CASSLGLLAGGGQETQYF | TGTGCCAGCAGCTTAGGCCTACTAGCGGGAGGCGGCCAAGAGACCCAGTACTTC
TRBJ2-5 | TRBV7-9 | - | - | CASSSTPALTFQETQYF | TGTGCCAGCAGCTCGACCCCTGCTCTGACTTTCCAAGAGACCCAGTACTTC
TRBJ1-6 | TRBV5-6 | - | - | CASSAGPGGLANSPLHF | TGTGCCAGCAGCGCAGGGCCCGGGGGGCTTGCTAATTCACCCCTCCACTTT
TRBJ2-5 | TRBV19 | TRBD2 | - | CASSISGNTGGAQYF | TGTGCCAGTAGTATCAGCGGGAATACGGGAGGGGCCCAGTACTTC
TRBJ1-1 | TRBV7-7 | - | - | CAKAPGLNTEAFF | TGTGCCAAAGCTCCAGGGCTGAACACTGAAGCTTTCTTT
TRBJ2-2 | TRBV4-3 | TRBD2 | - | CASSQIPSGSRDGELFF | TGCGCCAGCAGCCAAATACCTAGCGGGAGTCGGGACGGGGAGCTGTTTTTT
TRBJ2-7 | TRBV30 | TRBD1 | - | CAWSPDRADEQYF | TGTGCCTGGAGCCCAGACAGGGCAGACGAGCAGTACTTC
TRBJ2-5 | TRBV18 | - | - | CASSPLRDGGTQYF | TGTGCCAGCTCACCACTGCGGGACGGGGGGACCCAGTACTTC
TRBJ1-2 | TRBV29-1 | - | - | CSVVTIYGYTF | TGCAGCGTTGTCACTATCTATGGCTACACCTTC
TRBJ1-1 | TRBV5-4 | - | - | CASSPRGGADTEAFF | TGTGCCAGCAGCCCCCGAGGGGGGGCAGATACTGAAGCTTTCTTT
TRBJ1-1 | TRBV29-1 | - | - | CSVRQEEAFF | TGCAGCGTCCGACAGGAGGAAGCTTTCTTT
TRBJ2-3 | TRBV10-3 | TRBD2 | - | CAISESRLAWTDTQYF | TGTGCCATCAGTGAGTCCCGACTAGCATGGACAGATACGCAGTATTTT
TRBJ2-5 | TRBV7-9 | TRBD2 | - | CASGPGGLRETQYF | TGTGCCAGCGGCCCGGGGGGGCTCCGGGAGACCCAGTACTTC